This T cell receptor beta chain is drawn from a study of beta chain features in type 1 diabetes. General study results and limits: Significant though moderate, a shortening of TCRB CDR3s appeared in all four CD4+ subsets of Type 1 diabetes patients. Patients and controls would be equally affected if PCR favored shorter templates. Sequencing the cDNA could make cells with high TCR expression show up more than they should.

This clone was picked up a small number of times. What it recognizes is unknown. The CDR3 is 13 residues long. CDR1 is MDHEN, CDR2 SYDVKM, per germline. The V gene lost 7 bases and the J gene lost 0 bases, with 9 bases spanning the gap. All of the isolated RNA was reverse transcribed, so expressed TCRB transcripts were sequenced. The protocol was immunoSEQ multiplex PCR, while the TCRdb copy is restricted to in-frame clones and leaves out a portion. The top ten clones hold around 0.02% of a sample with some 900,000 clones, roughly a sixth of them seen once. CD4+ naive, central memory, regulatory and stem cell-like memory cells were sorted via CD45RO/CCR7/CD25/CD127/CD95/CD27.

J is TRBJ2-5 and V is TRBV28; tentatively, D is TRBD1 (6 bases). This TCR was sampled from a woman between 18 and 30 years old in good health. The sequenced material came from naive CD4+ T cells from blood. The DNA of the CDR3 is TGTGCCAGCATCGGGACAAACCAAGAGACCCAGTACTTC. Translation: CASIGTNQETQYF.